This TCR beta chain was found in a study of cytomegalovirus exposure and HLA in healthy donors. Across the study: Genetic ancestry analysis placed 75% to 85% of the 400 or so donors that were genotyped in the Caucasian-associated cluster. Study outcomes and limitations: Excluded were some V segments that proved indistinguishable, including TRBV6-2 and TRBV6-3. A link between a missense DCLRE1C variant and TCR beta V- and J-gene trimming emerged from a later analysis.

Primers for the PCR totalled 60 Vbeta and 13 Jbeta. Sequenced by immunoSEQ multiplex PCR; TCRdb stores in-frame clones only, minus some. The profile shows 150,000 to 180,000 clones, over 65% of them singletons. This CDR3 spans 17 amino acids. J gave up 5 bases and V 2 bases, and 8 bases lay outside the gene matches. Germline loops: CDR1 MNHEY, CDR2 SMNVEV (reference sequence). About this clone itself: Its antigen is not identified.

The chain is built from TRBV27 and TRBJ1-6; 8 bases align to TRBD1. This TCR came from a man aged 25-40 years in good health and CMV-seronegative. Sequences were obtained from PBMCs. CDR3 sequence: CASSLRRTGTDNSPLHF. As DNA, the CDR3 is TGTGCCAGCAGTTTACGAAGGACAGGGACGGATAATTCACCCCTCCACTTT.